The 2 T cell receptor beta chains below were found in one sample sequenced in a study of blood T cell repertoires in COVID-19. The assay was immunoSEQ multiplex PCR, and TCRdb's table has in-frame clones only and misses some. The table records about 150,000 clones, roughly 80% of them present only once. Specimen: peripheral blood. The receptors here all came from a human donor in a cohort sampled during active COVID-19.

This clone was found once. The rearrangement uses TRBV6-1 and TRBJ2-7, with 10 bases aligning to TRBD1. V gave up 3 bases and J gave up 5 bases; unmatched junction bases: 4. CDR1 is MNHNS and CDR2 is SASEGT in the germline V gene. The CDR3 is 14 residues long. The CDR3 sequence is CASSETGGGDEQYV. In DNA, the CDR3 is TGTGCCAGCAGTGAGACAGGGGGCGGTGACGAGCAGTACGTC.

The chain recombines TRBV13 with TRBJ1-6; D call uncertain. V was trimmed by 5 bases and J by 13 bases, leaving 12 bases between them. From germline, CDR1 is PRHDT and CDR2 FYEKMQ (reference sequence). This CDR3 is 12 amino acids long. The CDR3 DNA reads as TGTGCCAGCAGCCCCCTAGCGGAGCCCCTCCACTTT. It encodes CASSPLAEPLHF.